The 9 T cell receptor beta chains reported below all come from one sample, sequenced in a study of control samples from healthy donors and cancer patients. Produced via immunoSEQ multiplex PCR; TCRdb's table is partial and in-frame only. The sample has about 140,000 clones, 75% to 95% seen once. Sequencing was done on a sample of blood. These receptors all come from a man aged 18 to 29 in good health.

This rearrangement joins TRBV7-9 to TRBJ2-3; 7 positions match TRBD2. This CDR3 region has 12 residues. The trim removed 5 bases at V and 7 bases at J, leaving 3 bases unmatched. Germline CDR1 SEHNR, CDR2 FQNEAQ (reference sequence). Here the CDR3 DNA reads TGTGCCAGCAGCGCCGGGGGGAATACGCAGTATTTT. Protein product: CASSAGGNTQYF.

The chain employs TRBV27 and TRBJ1-1; D unclear. The CDR3 is 15 residues long. V shed 0 bases and J shed 0 bases, with 8 bases lying between them. Germline V gives CDR1 MNHEY, CDR2 SMNVEV (reference sequence). CDR3 sequence (DNA): TGTGCCAGCAGTTTATCTGGTAGCATGAACACTGAAGCTTTCTTT. It codes for CASSLSGSMNTEAFF.

This sequence joins TRBV19 and TRBJ1-3; D is undetermined. V shed 6 bases and J shed 0 bases, with 15 bases lying between them. Per germline, CDR1 LNHDA and CDR2 SQIVND (reference sequence). This CDR3 has 16 amino acids. The CDR3 is CASSLSHGLSGNTIYF. For the CDR3, the DNA is TGTGCCAGTAGCCTCTCGCATGGACTCTCTGGAAACACCATATATTTT. Based on the CDR3 plus reference TRBV19 and TRBJ1-3, the full variable domain is DGGITQSPKYLFRKEGQNVTLSCEQNLNHDAMYWYRQDPGQGLRLIYYSQIVNDFQKGDIAEGYSVSREKKESFPLTVTSAQKNPTAFYLCASSLSHGLSGNTIYFGEGSWLTVV.

The CDR3 DNA sequence: TGCGCCAGCAGCTTGTCAGGGGGTAGCACAGATACGCAGTATTTT. Translating gives CASSLSGGSTDTQYF. The chain couples TRBV5-1 to TRBJ2-3; 7 bases are shared with TRBD1. The CDR3 length is 15 residues. With 1 base clipped from V and 0 bases from J, the junction kept 2 bases outside the gene matches. Per germline, CDR1 SGHRS and CDR2 YFSETQ. The full variable domain, completed using reference TRBV5-1 and TRBJ2-3, is KAGVTQTPRYLIKTRGQQVTLSCSPISGHRSVSWYQQTPGQGLQFLFEYFSETQRNKGNFPGRFSGRQFSNSRSEMNVSTLELGDSALYLCASSLSGGSTDTQYFGPGTRLTVL.

The rearrangement joins TRBV5-6 to TRBJ1-1; no firm D call. CDR1 is SGHDT, CDR2 YYEEEE, per germline. The CDR3 sequence is 10 residues long. Trimming cost V 9 bases and J 5 bases, with 8 bases left between them. The CDR3 sequence: CANWATEAFF. DNA of the CDR3: TGTGCCAACTGGGCAACTGAAGCTTTCTTT.

This clone occurred a few times. V usage is TRBV30 and J usage is TRBJ2-7; 7 bases line up with TRBD1. J lost 4 bases, V lost 0 bases, and 6 bases had no gene match. The CDR3 is made up of 14 amino acids. Germline V gene lookup returns CDR1 GTSNPN and CDR2 SVGIG (reference sequence). CDR3 sequence reads: CAWSVGQELYEQYF. CDR3 DNA sequence: TGTGCCTGGAGTGTAGGACAGGAGCTATACGAGCAGTACTTC.

The chain links TRBV3-1 (or the pseudogene TRBV3-2) to TRBJ2-1, with D possibly matching TRBD2 (5 bases). This CDR3 contains 16 residues. CDR1 and CDR2 from the germline V gene are LGHDT and YNNKEL (reference sequence). Trimming shortened V by 0 bases and J by 5 bases, and 14 bases separated the two germline ends. The CDR3 spells CASSQEASGSNNEQFF. In DNA, the CDR3 is TGTGCCAGCAGCCAAGAGGCAAGCGGATCGAACAATGAGCAGTTCTTC.

This chain uses TRBV5-4 with TRBJ2-7; D not certain. Trimming removed 3 bases from V and 0 bases from J, with 10 bases in between. Looked up from germline, CDR1 is SGHNT and CDR2 is YYREEE (reference sequence). The CDR3 runs 14 residues. The CDR3 here is CASSSTGHSYEQYF. The CDR3, as DNA: TGTGCCAGCAGCTCTACGGGCCACTCCTACGAGCAGTACTTC.

This chain uses TRBV9 with TRBJ2-5; a weak D match, TRBD2 (7 bases). Deletions cut 6 bases from V and 1 base from J, with 16 bases between. Germline CDR1 is SGDLS and CDR2 is YYNGEE. CDR3 length: 15 residues. The CDR3 nucleotides are TGTGCCAGCAACCTGCTGGGGGGGCCCCAAGAGACCCAGTACTTC. Its protein is CASNLLGGPQETQYF.